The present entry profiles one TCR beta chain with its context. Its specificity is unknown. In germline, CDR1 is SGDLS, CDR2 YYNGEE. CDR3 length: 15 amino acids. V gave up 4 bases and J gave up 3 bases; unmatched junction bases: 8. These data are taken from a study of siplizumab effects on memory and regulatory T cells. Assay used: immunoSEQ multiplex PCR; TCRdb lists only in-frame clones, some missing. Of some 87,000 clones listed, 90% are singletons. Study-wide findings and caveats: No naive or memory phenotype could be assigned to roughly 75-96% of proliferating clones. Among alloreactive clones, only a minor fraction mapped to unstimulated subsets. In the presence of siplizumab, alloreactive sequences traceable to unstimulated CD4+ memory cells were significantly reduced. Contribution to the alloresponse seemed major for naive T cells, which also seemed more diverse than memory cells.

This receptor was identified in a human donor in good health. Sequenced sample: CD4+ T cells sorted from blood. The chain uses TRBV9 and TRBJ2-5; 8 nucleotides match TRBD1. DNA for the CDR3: TGTGCCAGCAGCCCCGGGACAGGACAAAAAGAGACCCAGTACTTC. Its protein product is CASSPGTGQKETQYF. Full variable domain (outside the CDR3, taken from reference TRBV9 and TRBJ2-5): DSGVTQTPKHLITATGQRVTLRCSPRSGDLSVYWYQQSLDQGLQFLIQYYNGEERAKGNILERFSAQQFPDLHSELNLSSLELGDSALYFCASSPGTGQKETQYFGPGTRLLVL.